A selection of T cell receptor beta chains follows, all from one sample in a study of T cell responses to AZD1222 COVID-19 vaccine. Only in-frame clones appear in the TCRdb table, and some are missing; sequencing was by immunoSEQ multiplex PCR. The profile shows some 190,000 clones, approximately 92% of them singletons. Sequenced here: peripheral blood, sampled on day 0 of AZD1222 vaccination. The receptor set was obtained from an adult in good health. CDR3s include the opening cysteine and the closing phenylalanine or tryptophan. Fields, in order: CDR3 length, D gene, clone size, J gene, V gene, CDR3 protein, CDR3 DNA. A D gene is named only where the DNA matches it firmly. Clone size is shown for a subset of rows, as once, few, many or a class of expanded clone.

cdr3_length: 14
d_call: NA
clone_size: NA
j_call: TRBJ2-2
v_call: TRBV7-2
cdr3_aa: CASSRGQLVGELFF
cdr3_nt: TGTGCCAGCAGCCGCGGACAGCTCGTCGGGGAGCTGTTTTTT

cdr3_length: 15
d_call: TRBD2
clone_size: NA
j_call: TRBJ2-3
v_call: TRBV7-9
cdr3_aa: CASSRSERGRDTQYF
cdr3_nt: TGTGCCAGCAGCCGCTCGGAGCGGGGGAGGGATACGCAGTATTTT

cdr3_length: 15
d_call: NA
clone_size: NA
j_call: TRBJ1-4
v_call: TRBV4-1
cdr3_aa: CASSPTGPFNEKLFF
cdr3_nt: TGCGCCAGCAGCCCGACAGGACCCTTTAATGAAAAACTGTTTTTT

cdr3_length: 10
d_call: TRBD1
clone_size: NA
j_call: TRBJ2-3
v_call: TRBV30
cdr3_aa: CAWSQGEQYF
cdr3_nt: TGTGCCTGGTCGCAGGGGGAACAGTATTTT

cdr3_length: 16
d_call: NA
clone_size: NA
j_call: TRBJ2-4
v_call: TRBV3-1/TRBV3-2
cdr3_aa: CASSPGTLLAKNIQYF
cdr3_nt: TGTGCCAGCAGCCCCGGGACCCTTCTAGCCAAAAACATTCAGTACTTC

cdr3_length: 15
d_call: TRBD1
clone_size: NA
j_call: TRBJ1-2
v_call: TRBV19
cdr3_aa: CASWHPTGGSYGYTF
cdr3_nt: TGTGCCAGTTGGCACCCGACAGGGGGAAGCTATGGCTACACCTTC

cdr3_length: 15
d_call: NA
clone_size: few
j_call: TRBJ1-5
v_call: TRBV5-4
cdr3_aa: CASSLWGLGNQPQHF
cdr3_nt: TGTGCCAGCAGCTTGTGGGGGCTTGGCAATCAGCCCCAGCATTTT

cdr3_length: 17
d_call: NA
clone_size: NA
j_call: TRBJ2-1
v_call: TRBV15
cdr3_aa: CATSRQRGGFSYNEQFF
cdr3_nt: TGTGCCACCAGCAGACAACGTGGCGGTTTCTCCTACAATGAGCAGTTCTTC

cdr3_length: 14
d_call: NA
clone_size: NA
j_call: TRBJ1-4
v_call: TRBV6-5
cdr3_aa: CASSRQFTNEKLFF
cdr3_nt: TGTGCCAGCAGCCGACAGTTCACTAATGAAAAACTGTTTTTT

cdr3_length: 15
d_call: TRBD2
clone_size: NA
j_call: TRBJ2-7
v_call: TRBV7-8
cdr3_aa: CASRAPGGALGEQYF
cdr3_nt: TGTGCCAGCAGAGCGCCCGGGGGGGCTCTCGGCGAGCAGTACTTC

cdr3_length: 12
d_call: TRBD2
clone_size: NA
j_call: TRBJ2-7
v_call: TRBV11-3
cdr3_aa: CASSLLAGVRYF
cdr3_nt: TGTGCCAGCAGCTTATTAGCGGGCGTGCGATACTTC

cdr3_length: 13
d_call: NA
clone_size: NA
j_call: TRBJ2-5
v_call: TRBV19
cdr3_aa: CASTPDGKETQYF
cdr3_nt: TGTGCCAGTACCCCGGACGGAAAAGAGACCCAGTACTTC

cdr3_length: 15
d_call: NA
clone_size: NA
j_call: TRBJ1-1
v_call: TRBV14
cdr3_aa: CASSQLRRPYTEAFF
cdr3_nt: TGTGCCAGCAGCCAACTAAGGCGCCCCTACACTGAAGCTTTCTTT

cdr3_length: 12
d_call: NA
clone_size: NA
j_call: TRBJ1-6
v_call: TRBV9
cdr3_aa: CASSSADSPLHF
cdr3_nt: TGTGCCAGCAGCTCTGCGGATTCACCCCTCCACTTT

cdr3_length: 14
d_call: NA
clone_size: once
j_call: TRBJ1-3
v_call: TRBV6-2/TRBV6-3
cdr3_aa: CASSWGDSGNTIYF
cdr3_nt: TGTGCCAGCAGCTGGGGTGACTCTGGAAACACCATATATTTT

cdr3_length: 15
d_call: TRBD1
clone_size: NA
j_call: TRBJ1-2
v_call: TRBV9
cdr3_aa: CASSFDRSSGGGYTF
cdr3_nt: TGTGCCAGCAGCTTTGACAGGTCCTCAGGGGGAGGCTACACCTTC

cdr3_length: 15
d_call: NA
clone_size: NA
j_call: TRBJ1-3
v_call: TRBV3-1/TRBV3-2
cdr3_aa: CASSATGTTKNTIYF
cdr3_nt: TGTGCCAGCAGCGCCACCGGGACAACAAAAAACACCATATATTTT

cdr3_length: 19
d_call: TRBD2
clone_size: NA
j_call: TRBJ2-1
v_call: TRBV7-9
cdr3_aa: CASSQGLAGGLSSYNEQFF
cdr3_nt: TGTGCCAGCAGCCAGGGACTAGCGGGGGGCCTAAGCTCCTACAATGAGCAGTTCTTC

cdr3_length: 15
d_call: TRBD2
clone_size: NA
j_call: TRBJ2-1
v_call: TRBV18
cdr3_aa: CASSPPGEGRNEQFF
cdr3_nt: TGTGCCAGCTCACCGCCCGGGGAGGGGCGGAATGAGCAGTTCTTC

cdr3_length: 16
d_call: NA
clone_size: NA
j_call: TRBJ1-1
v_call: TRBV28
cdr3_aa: CASSIPRQGKNTEAFF
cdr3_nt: TGTGCCAGCAGTATTCCCCGGCAGGGGAAGAACACTGAAGCTTTCTTT

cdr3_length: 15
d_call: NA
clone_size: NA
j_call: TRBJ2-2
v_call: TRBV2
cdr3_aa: CASREGLRNTGELFF
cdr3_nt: TGTGCCAGCAGGGAGGGACTGAGGAACACCGGGGAGCTGTTTTTT

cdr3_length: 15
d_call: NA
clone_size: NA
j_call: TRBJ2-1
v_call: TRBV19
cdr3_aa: CASSTRASPYNEQFF
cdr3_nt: TGTGCCAGCAGTACCCGGGCCTCCCCTTACAATGAGCAGTTCTTC

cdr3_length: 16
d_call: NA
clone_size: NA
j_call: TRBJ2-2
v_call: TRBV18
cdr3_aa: CASSPPWGRNTGELFF
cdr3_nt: TGTGCCAGCTCACCTCCTTGGGGGCGCAACACCGGGGAGCTGTTTTTT

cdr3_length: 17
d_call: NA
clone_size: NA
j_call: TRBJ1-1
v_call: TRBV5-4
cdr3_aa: CASSLAPGRRLNTEAFF
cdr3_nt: TGTGCCAGCAGCTTGGCCCCGGGACGGCGTTTGAACACTGAAGCTTTCTTT

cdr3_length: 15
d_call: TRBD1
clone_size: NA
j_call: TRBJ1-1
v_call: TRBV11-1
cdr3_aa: CASSPRTGWDTEAFF
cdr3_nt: TGTGCCAGCAGCCCGCGGACAGGGTGGGACACTGAAGCTTTCTTT

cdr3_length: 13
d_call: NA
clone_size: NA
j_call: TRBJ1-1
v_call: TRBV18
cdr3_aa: CASSVSQNTEAFF
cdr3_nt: TGTGCCAGCTCAGTCTCTCAGAACACTGAAGCTTTCTTT

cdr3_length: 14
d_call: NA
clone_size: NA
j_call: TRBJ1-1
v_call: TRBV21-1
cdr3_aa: CASSKGRGGPEAFF
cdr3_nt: TGTGCCAGCAGCAAAGGGAGGGGAGGGCCTGAAGCTTTCTTT

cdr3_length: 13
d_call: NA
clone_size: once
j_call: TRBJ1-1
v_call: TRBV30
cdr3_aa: CAWSAGPNTEAFF
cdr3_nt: TGTGCCTGGAGTGCGGGACCGAACACTGAAGCTTTCTTT

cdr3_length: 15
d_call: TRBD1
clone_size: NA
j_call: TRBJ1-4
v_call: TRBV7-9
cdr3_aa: CASSAQGQVGEKLFF
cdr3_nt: TGTGCCAGCAGCGCACAGGGACAGGTTGGGGAAAAACTGTTTTTT

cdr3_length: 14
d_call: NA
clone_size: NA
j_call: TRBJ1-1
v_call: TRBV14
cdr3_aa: CASSQEVRNTEAFF
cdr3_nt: TGTGCCAGCAGCCAAGAAGTCCGGAACACTGAAGCTTTCTTT

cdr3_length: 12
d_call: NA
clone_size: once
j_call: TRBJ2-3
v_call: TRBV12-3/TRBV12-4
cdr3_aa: CASSFSTDTQYF
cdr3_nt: TGTGCCAGCAGTTTCAGCACAGATACGCAGTATTTT

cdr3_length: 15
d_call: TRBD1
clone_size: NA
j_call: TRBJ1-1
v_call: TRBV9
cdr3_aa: CASSSGTGVGTEAFF
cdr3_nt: TGTGCCAGCAGCTCCGGGACAGGGGTTGGCACTGAAGCTTTCTTT

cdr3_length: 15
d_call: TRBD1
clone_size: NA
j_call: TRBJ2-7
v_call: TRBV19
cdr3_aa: CASSTQTGGVDEQYF
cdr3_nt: TGTGCCAGTAGTACTCAAACAGGGGGCGTCGACGAGCAGTACTTC

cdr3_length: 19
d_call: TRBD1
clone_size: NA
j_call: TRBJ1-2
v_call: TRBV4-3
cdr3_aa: CASSQDLGRRTGSGYGYTF
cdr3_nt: TGCGCCAGCAGCCAAGATCTCGGAAGGAGGACAGGCTCCGGCTATGGCTACACCTTC

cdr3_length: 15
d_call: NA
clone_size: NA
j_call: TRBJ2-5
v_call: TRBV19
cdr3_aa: CASSSDSGMVETQYF
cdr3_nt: TGTGCCAGTAGTAGTGACAGTGGGATGGTGGAGACCCAGTACTTC

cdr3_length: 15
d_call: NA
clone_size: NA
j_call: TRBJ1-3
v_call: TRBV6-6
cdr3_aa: CASSYQGWAGNTIYF
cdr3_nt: TGTGCCAGCAGTTACCAGGGCTGGGCTGGAAACACCATATATTTT

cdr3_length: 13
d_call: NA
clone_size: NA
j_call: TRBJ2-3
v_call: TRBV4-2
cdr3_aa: CASSLLQADTQYF
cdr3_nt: TGTGCCAGCAGTCTACTACAGGCAGATACGCAGTATTTT

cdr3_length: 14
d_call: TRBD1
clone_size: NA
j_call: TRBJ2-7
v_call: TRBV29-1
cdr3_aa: CSVARTGDFYEQYF
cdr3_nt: TGCAGCGTTGCCCGGACAGGGGATTTCTACGAGCAGTACTTC

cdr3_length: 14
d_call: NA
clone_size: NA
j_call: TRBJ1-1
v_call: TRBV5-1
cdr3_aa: CASSLTGFRTEAFF
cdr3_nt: TGCGCCAGCAGCCTAACAGGGTTTCGGACTGAAGCTTTCTTT

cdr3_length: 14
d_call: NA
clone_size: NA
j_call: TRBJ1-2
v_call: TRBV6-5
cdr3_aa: CASSYSMGAHGYTF
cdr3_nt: TGTGCCAGCAGTTACTCGATGGGGGCGCATGGCTACACCTTC

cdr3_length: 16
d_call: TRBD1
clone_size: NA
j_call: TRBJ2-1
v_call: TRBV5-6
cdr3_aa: CASSRPFGQGSGEQFF
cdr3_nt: TGTGCCAGCAGCCGACCTTTCGGACAGGGTTCGGGTGAGCAGTTCTTC